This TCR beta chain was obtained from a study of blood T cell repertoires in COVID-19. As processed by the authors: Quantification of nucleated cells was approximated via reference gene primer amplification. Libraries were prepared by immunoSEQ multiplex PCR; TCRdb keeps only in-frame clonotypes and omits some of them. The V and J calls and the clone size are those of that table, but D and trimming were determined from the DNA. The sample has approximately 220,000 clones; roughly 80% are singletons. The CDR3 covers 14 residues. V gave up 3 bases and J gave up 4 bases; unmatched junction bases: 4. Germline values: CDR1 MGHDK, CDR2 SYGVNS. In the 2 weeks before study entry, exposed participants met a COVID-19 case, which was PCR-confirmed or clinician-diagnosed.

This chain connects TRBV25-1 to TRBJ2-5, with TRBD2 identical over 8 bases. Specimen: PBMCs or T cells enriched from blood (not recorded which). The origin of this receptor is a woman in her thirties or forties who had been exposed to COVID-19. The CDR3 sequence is CASSDSRGGETQYF. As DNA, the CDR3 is TGTGCCAGCAGTGATAGCCGGGGGGGAGAGACCCAGTACTTC.